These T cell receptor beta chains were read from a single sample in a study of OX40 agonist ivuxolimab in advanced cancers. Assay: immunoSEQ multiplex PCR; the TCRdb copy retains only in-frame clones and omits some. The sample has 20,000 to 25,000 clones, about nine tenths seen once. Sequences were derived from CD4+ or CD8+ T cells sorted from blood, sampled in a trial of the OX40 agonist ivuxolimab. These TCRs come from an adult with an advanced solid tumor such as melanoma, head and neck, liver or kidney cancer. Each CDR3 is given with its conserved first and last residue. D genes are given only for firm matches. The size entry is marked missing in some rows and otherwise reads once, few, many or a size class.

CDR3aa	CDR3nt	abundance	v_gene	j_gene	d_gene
CASRYLRGAGVTYEQYF	TGTGCCAGCAGATACCTCAGGGGAGCGGGAGTTACCTACGAGCAGTACTTC	.	TRBV28	TRBJ2-7	TRBD2
CASSFGGGNEKLFF	TGTGCCAGCAGCTTTGGGGGTGGGAATGAAAAACTGTTTTTT	.	TRBV7-2	TRBJ1-4	.
CASTQGTSGRMNEQFF	TGTGCCAGCACCCAAGGGACTAGCGGGAGGATGAATGAGCAGTTCTTC	.	TRBV25-1	TRBJ2-1	TRBD2
CSARGETQYF	TGCAGTGCTAGAGGAGAGACCCAGTACTTC	medium-sized	TRBV20-1	TRBJ2-5	.
CASSRQGGSRSPLHF	TGTGCCAGCAGTCGACAGGGGGGTTCAAGGTCACCCCTCCACTTT	.	TRBV27	TRBJ1-6	TRBD1
CATGGDIGDEKLFF	TGTGCCACCGGGGGGGACATAGGGGATGAAAAACTGTTTTTT	.	TRBV15	TRBJ1-4	.
CASRQGSGELFF	TGTGCCAGTAGACAGGGGTCCGGGGAGCTGTTTTTT	medium-sized	TRBV7-9	TRBJ2-2	TRBD1
CASSPQTDFPYEQYF	TGTGCCAGCAGTCCCCAGACGGACTTCCCCTACGAGCAGTACTTC	.	TRBV6-5	TRBJ2-7	.
CASSPYQTNRAGEHTEAFF	TGTGCCAGCAGCCCGTACCAAACCAACAGGGCAGGGGAGCACACTGAAGCTTTCTTT	.	TRBV5-6	TRBJ1-1	.
CASSEGGRSEAFF	TGTGCCAGCAGCGAAGGGGGTCGGAGTGAAGCTTTCTTT	.	TRBV7-8	TRBJ1-1	.